The 18 T cell receptor beta chains below all came from one sample that was sequenced in a study of identical twins. TCRdb ran MiXCR on the 5' RACE reads and lists one entry per CDR3 protein. The sample shows 200,000 to 250,000 distinct CDR3 sequences, 7.5% of them seen only once. This same sample was also taken into another study, of yellow fever vaccine responses in identical twins.

The sample taken for sequencing was memory (CD45RO+) T cells sorted from blood. The receptors come from a woman aged 18-29 years in good health.

The table lists this clonotype with many counts. V usage is TRBV20-1 and J usage is TRBJ2-7, with 9 nucleotides matching TRBD1. With V trimmed by 3 bases and J by 2 bases, 11 bases remained unmatched. The CDR3 totals 16 residues. Germline lookup yields CDR1 DFQATT and CDR2 SNEGSKA (reference sequence). The CDR3 bases are TGCAGTGCTAGTGACGCCGGGACAGGGACGACCTACGAGCAGTACTTC. This encodes CSASDAGTGTTYEQYF.

This clonotype appeared many times. This rearrangement joins TRBV11-3 to TRBJ2-1; D ambiguous. V was clipped by 3 bases and J by 5 bases, with 11 bases between them. The CDR3 loop spans 14 amino acids. Germline V gene lookup returns CDR1 SGHNT and CDR2 YENEEA. Here the CDR3 DNA reads TGTGCCAGCAGCTTTGACCGGAAAGACAATGAGCAGTTCTTC. Protein product: CASSFDRKDNEQFF. Full variable domain (missing parts from reference TRBV11-3 and TRBJ2-1): EAGVVQSPRYKIIEKKQPVAFWCNPISGHNTLYWYLQNLGQGPELLIRYENEEAVDDSQLPKDRFSAERLKGVDSTLKIQPAELGDSAVYLCASSFDRKDNEQFFGPGTRLTVL.

This rearrangement joins TRBV27 to TRBJ2-7; no definite D call. Germline loops: CDR1 MNHEY, CDR2 SMNVEV (reference sequence). CDR3 length: 14 residues. V was pared by 3 bases and J by 3 bases, with 12 bases between. CDR3 in DNA: TGTGCCAGCAGTTTCAAGGGCACGAGCTACGAGCAGTACTTC. It translates to CASSFKGTSYEQYF.

This clonotype was counted at least ten times. V and J are TRBV5-1 and TRBJ2-5, with TRBD1 identical over 7 bases. This CDR3 region has 13 residues. V lost 4 bases to trimming and J lost 5 bases; unmatched junction nucleotides: 5. Per germline, CDR1 SGHRS and CDR2 YFSETQ. Written as DNA, the CDR3 is TGCGCCAGCAGCAACGACAGGGTTGAGACCCAGTACTTC. It specifies CASSNDRVETQYF. The whole variable domain, filled in from reference TRBV5-1 and TRBJ2-5, reads KAGVTQTPRYLIKTRGQQVTLSCSPISGHRSVSWYQQTPGQGLQFLFEYFSETQRNKGNFPGRFSGRQFSNSRSEMNVSTLELGDSALYLCASSNDRVETQYFGPGTRLLVL.

The table lists this clonotype with many counts. This chain uses TRBV7-2 with TRBJ2-2; D gene unclear. The germline V gene has CDR1 SGHTA and CDR2 FQGNSA. Trimming took off 1 base at V and 8 bases at J, with 11 bases between the two ends. The CDR3 spans 14 residues. The chain's CDR3 is CASSLVTLGGELFF. CDR3 DNA sequence: TGTGCCAGCAGCTTAGTCACCCTTGGAGGGGAGCTGTTTTTT.

This clonotype was seen more than once but under ten times. The genes are TRBV30 and TRBJ1-1; the match to TRBD1 covers 10 bases. Per germline, CDR1 GTSNPN and CDR2 SVGIG (reference sequence). The V gene end was trimmed by 3 bases and the J gene end by 7 bases; junction bases not matched to a gene: 11. The CDR3 spans 15 residues. The CDR3 spells CAWSKLPGQGFEAFF. DNA for the CDR3: TGTGCCTGGAGCAAATTACCGGGACAGGGGTTTGAAGCTTTCTTT.

This clonotype was picked up a small number of times. The genes are TRBV14 and TRBJ2-3, with TRBD2 matching 7 bases. With V trimmed by 4 bases and J by 2 bases, 12 bases remained unmatched. The germline V gene encodes CDR1 SGHDN and CDR2 FVKESK. This CDR3 spans 17 amino acids. The CDR3 sequence: CASSPHGPGLFTDTQYF. Written as DNA, the CDR3 is TGTGCCAGCAGCCCCCATGGACCGGGACTATTCACAGATACGCAGTATTTT.

The sample holds many counts of this clonotype. V gene TRBV29-1 combines with J gene TRBJ2-1, with D uncertain. Per the germline V gene, CDR1 is SQVTM and CDR2 is ANQGSEA. The CDR3 covers 11 residues. Trimming stripped 6 bases from V and 13 bases from J, with 16 bases between. As DNA, the CDR3 is TGCAGCGTGGCTTTGGGTCCCATCCAGTTCTTC. It specifies CSVALGPIQFF.

This clonotype was seen many times. The genes are TRBV29-1 and TRBJ1-1; 9 bases fit TRBD1. The CDR3 covers 16 residues. J was trimmed by 0 bases and V by 7 bases; bases with no gene match: 12. Germline values: CDR1 SQVTM, CDR2 ANQGSEA. CDR3 sequence (DNA): TGCAGCGCCCGGGACAGGGTGGGGACCATGAACACTGAAGCTTTCTTT. Its protein product is CSARDRVGTMNTEAFF.

This clonotype was seen many times. The chain recombines TRBV15 with TRBJ2-1, with a weak D call TRBD1 (5 bases). Germline V gene lookup returns CDR1 LNHNV and CDR2 YYDKDF (reference sequence). The V and J ends lost 5 bases and 5 bases respectively, with 16 bases between them. This CDR3 spans 15 amino acids. CDR3 bases: TGTGCCACCAGCGGCCAGGGATTTCTTAACAATGAGCAGTTCTTC. Amino acid sequence: CATSGQGFLNNEQFF.

This clonotype appeared many times. The chain couples TRBV28 to TRBJ2-4; D remains ambiguous. This CDR3 is built from 14 residues. Germline CDR1 is MDHEN and CDR2 is SYDVKM. V lost 5 bases and J 0 bases, leaving 8 bases between the germline ends. CDR3 bases: TGTGCCAGCAGTCCCATTCGAGCCAAAAACATTCAGTACTTC. Translated, it gives CASSPIRAKNIQYF.

The chain links TRBV5-1 to TRBJ2-1; D ambiguous. Trimming left V 2 bases short and J 10 bases short, with 7 bases between. This CDR3 is 11 amino acids long. CDR1 and CDR2 (germline): SGHRS, YFSETQ. CDR3 in DNA: TGCGCCAGCAGCTTCAGGACCGAGCAGTTCTTC. Encoded protein: CASSFRTEQFF.

The table lists this clonotype with many counts. Here the CDR3 DNA reads TGCAGTGCTATCAAGGGCACTGAAGCTTTCTTT. It specifies CSAIKGTEAFF. The rearrangement uses TRBV20-1 and TRBJ1-1; D remains unclear. The CDR3 is made up of 11 amino acids. From germline, CDR1 is DFQATT and CDR2 SNEGSKA (reference sequence). Trimming took 4 bases from V and 4 from J, leaving 7 bases between them.

There are many counts of this clonotype. J is TRBJ1-5 and V is TRBV4-1; possible D gene TRBD1, 6 bases. The V and J ends lost 0 bases and 5 bases respectively, with 17 bases between them. The CDR3 has 17 amino acids. CDR1 is MGHRA and CDR2 is YSYEKL in the germline V gene. The CDR3 DNA is TGCGCCAGCAGCCAAGATGCCACCGGGACAACATATCAGCCCCAGCATTTT. Translation: CASSQDATGTTYQPQHF.

This clonotype showed up many times. This sequence joins TRBV6-5 and TRBJ1-5; D gene unclear. V lost 0 bases and J 3 bases, leaving 3 bases between the germline ends. The CDR3 contains 13 residues. CDR1 and CDR2 from the germline V gene are MNHEY and SVGAGI. CDR3 sequence (DNA): TGTGCCAGCAGTTACTCCAACAATCAGCCCCAGCATTTT. Translation gives CASSYSNNQPQHF.

This clonotype appeared a few times. The genes are TRBV6-2 or TRBV6-3 and TRBJ1-5, with D hard to call. CDR1 is MNHEY and CDR2 is SVGEGT in the germline V gene. V gave up 0 bases and J gave up 2 bases, with 8 bases separating them. This CDR3 region has 15 residues. For the CDR3, the DNA is TGTGCCAGCAGTTACTCGACTCGAGGCAATCAGCCCCAGCATTTT. Translation gives CASSYSTRGNQPQHF.

The sample holds a few counts of this clonotype. The chain carries TRBV29-1 and TRBJ2-5, with 10 bases fitting TRBD2. The CDR3 contains 15 residues. CDR1 is SQVTM, CDR2 ANQGSEA, per germline. V lost 5 bases, J lost 3 bases, and 9 bases stayed unmatched. The CDR3 sequence: CSVILASGSKETQYF. CDR3 in DNA: TGCAGCGTTATATTGGCTAGCGGGAGTAAAGAGACCCAGTACTTC.

The table lists this clonotype with a few counts. This rearrangement joins TRBV19 to TRBJ2-5, with TRBD1 matching 8 bases. The V segment lost 8 bases and the J segment 0 bases; nucleotides outside the gene matches: 8. This CDR3 spans 15 amino acids. Germline CDR1 reads LNHDA; CDR2 reads SQIVND (reference sequence). CDR3: CASGPGQAYQETQYF. The DNA of the CDR3 is TGTGCCAGTGGCCCGGGACAGGCGTACCAAGAGACCCAGTACTTC.